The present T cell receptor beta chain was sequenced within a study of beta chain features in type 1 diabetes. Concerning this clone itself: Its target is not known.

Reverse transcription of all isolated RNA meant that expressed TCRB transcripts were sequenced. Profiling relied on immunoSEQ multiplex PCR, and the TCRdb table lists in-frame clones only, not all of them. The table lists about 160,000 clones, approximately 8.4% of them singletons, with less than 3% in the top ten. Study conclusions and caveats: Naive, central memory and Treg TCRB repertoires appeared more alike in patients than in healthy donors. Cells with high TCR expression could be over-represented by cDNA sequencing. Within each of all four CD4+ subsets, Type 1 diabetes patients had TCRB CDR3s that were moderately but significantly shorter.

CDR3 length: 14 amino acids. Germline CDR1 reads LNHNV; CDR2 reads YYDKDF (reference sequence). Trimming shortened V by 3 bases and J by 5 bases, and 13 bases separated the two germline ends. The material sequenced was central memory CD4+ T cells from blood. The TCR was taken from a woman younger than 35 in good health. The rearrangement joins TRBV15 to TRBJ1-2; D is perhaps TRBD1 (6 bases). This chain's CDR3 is CATSRNRGGYGYTF. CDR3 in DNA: TGTGCCACCAGCAGGAATAGGGGGGGATATGGCTACACCTTC.